This T cell receptor beta chain was obtained from a study of blood T cell repertoires in COVID-19. In the source study's methods: Estimated nucleated cell counts came from reference gene primer amplification. Measured with immunoSEQ multiplex PCR; TCRdb has only the in-frame clones, and not every one. V and J calls and clone size follow that table, whereas D and trimming were derived from the DNA. The sample holds 130,000 to 150,000 clones, approximately 80% seen once. The sample consisted of peripheral blood. The sequence came from a human donor with acute or convalescent COVID-19. The donor label of this sample is uncertain.

CDR3 nucleotides: TGTGCCAGTAGTCCTGGGACTAGCCTACCCGGGGAGCTGTTTTTT. This gives the protein CASSPGTSLPGELFF. This chain connects TRBV6-5 to TRBJ2-2; TRBD2 matches at 9 bases. V lost 9 bases and J lost 6; bases outside the gene matches: 11. Germline V gene sequence: CDR1 MNHEY, CDR2 SVGAGI. This CDR3 spans 15 amino acids.